This T cell receptor (beta chain) was observed in a study of blood T cell repertoires in COVID-19. The CDR3 totals 15 residues. V lost 1 base and J lost 5, with 15 bases in between. Germline values: CDR1 SGHRS, CDR2 YFSETQ. The repertoire was sequenced with immunoSEQ multiplex PCR; TCRdb's copy has only in-frame clones and lacks some. The repertoire holds approximately 120,000 clones, roughly four fifths seen once, with over 9.5% in the top ten. This clonotype originated in a human donor in a cohort sampled during active COVID-19. The source material was peripheral blood. The chain employs TRBV5-1 and TRBJ1-1; D is unclear. The CDR3 region is CASSLRTNGRTEAFF. DNA of the CDR3: TGCGCCAGCAGCTTGAGGACGAACGGGAGGACTGAAGCTTTCTTT.